This T cell receptor (beta chain) was found in a study of metastatic and nonmetastatic thyroid tumors. Study background: Malignant thyroid and benign thyroid patients provided blood and tumor or nodule tissue whose repertoires were compared.

Ahead of thyroid surgery, no patient had received treatment of any kind. From the PCR reads, TCRdb re-called clones with MiXCR. The sample includes 13,000 or so clones, approximately 31% seen only once; the top ten take around 14%. CDR1 LNHNV and CDR2 YYDKDF come from the germline V gene (reference sequence). The CDR3 runs to 13 residues. V dropped 6 bases and J dropped 3 bases, with 9 bases sitting between them. The V call is TRBV15, the J call TRBJ1-5; D is perhaps TRBD1 (5 bases). This clonotype was sampled from a male donor with papillary thyroid cancer or a benign thyroid nodule (not recorded which). Some clones in this sample may be carry-over from other donors' samples. What was sequenced was tumor tissue. The CDR3 region is CATSQGVNQPQHF. The CDR3 bases are TGTGCCACCAGTCAGGGTGTCAATCAGCCCCAGCATTTT.